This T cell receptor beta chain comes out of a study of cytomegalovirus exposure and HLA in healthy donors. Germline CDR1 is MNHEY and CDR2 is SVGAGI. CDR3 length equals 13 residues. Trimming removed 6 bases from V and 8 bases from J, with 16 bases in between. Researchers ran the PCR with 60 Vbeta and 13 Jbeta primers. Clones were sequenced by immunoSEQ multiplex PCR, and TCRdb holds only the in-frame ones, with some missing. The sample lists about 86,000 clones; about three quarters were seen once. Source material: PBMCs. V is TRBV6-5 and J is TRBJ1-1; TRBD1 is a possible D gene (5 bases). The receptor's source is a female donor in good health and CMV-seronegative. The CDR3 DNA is TGTGCCAGCAGCCGAACAGGAGCCTTAGAAGCTTTCTTT. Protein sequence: CASSRTGALEAFF.